This is a list of T cell receptor beta chains from one sample in a study of response to subunit inactivated influenza vaccine. From the RT-PCR reads, TCRdb called clonotypes with MiXCR, one entry per CDR3 protein. The data contain under 500,000 distinct CDR3 sequences, approximately 11% of them singletons. The sample in question was PBMCs from blood, obtained 40 to 50 days after vaccination. The receptors here all came from a man aged 45-60 years who received an inactivated influenza vaccine. Each CDR3 is given with its conserved first and last residue. The D gene is left open where the match is weak. A clone size is listed for some rows: how often the clone was seen (once, few, many), or a class if it is expanded.

11 . . TRBJ2-4 TRBV2 CAVGTGDTQYF TGTGCCGTCGGGACGGGAGACACTCAGTACTTC
14 . few TRBJ2-1 TRBV6-2/TRBV6-3 CASSPLATNNEQFF TGTGCCAGCAGCCCTCTAGCTACCAACAATGAGCAGTTCTTC
16 . few TRBJ2-6 TRBV4-3 CASSQDNFSGANVLTF TGCGCCAGCAGCCAGGACAACTTCTCTGGGGCCAACGTCCTGACTTTC
13 TRBD1 many TRBJ2-1 TRBV7-2 CASSFGQGGEQFF TGTGCCAGCAGCTTTGGACAGGGAGGCGAGCAGTTCTTC
13 . . TRBJ2-7 TRBV9 CASSSTGQHEQYF TGTGCCAGCAGCTCAACAGGGCAGCACGAGCAGTACTTC
15 TRBD1 . TRBJ1-5 TRBV27 CASSFGTGGNQPQHF TGTGCCAGCAGTTTCGGGACAGGGGGCAATCAGCCCCAGCATTTT
15 TRBD2 few TRBJ2-1 TRBV29-1 CSVGTSGLPYNEQFF TGCAGCGTCGGGACTAGCGGGCTGCCCTACAATGAGCAGTTCTTC
12 . once TRBJ1-1 TRBV29-1 CSVRRGGTEAFF TGCAGCGTCCGGCGGGGTGGCACTGAAGCTTTCTTT
15 TRBD1 few TRBJ2-7 TRBV6-5 CASSYSDGQGFEQYF TGTGCCAGCAGTTACTCGGACGGACAGGGGTTCGAGCAGTACTTC
13 . . TRBJ2-3 TRBV10-3 CAISGSATDTQYF TGTGCCATCAGTGGCAGTGCGACAGATACGCAGTATTTT
16 TRBD2 few TRBJ2-1 TRBV20-1 CSARDLGTSAENEQFF TGCAGTGCTAGAGACCTCGGGACTAGCGCTGAGAATGAGCAGTTCTTC
14 . few TRBJ1-5 TRBV12-3/TRBV12-4 CASRMGPEGQPQHF TGTGCCAGCAGGATGGGACCTGAGGGACAGCCCCAGCATTTT
15 TRBD2 many TRBJ2-4 TRBV6-5 CASSLGTSGKNIQYF TGTGCCAGCAGTTTAGGGACTAGCGGGAAAAACATTCAGTACTTC
16 . few TRBJ1-5 TRBV27 CASSLSTVGGNQPQHF TGTGCCAGCAGTTTATCCACAGTGGGCGGCAATCAGCCCCAGCATTTT
15 . . TRBJ2-3 TRBV11-2 CASSLGQVVQDTQYF TGTGCCAGCAGCTTAGGACAGGTAGTCCAGGATACGCAGTATTTT
16 TRBD2 . TRBJ2-1 TRBV5-1 CASKMFSGGYVDEQFF TGCGCCAGCAAGATGTTTAGCGGGGGGTATGTGGATGAGCAGTTCTTC
12 . many TRBJ1-1 TRBV20-1 CSASRGPAEAFF TGCAGTGCTAGCCGGGGGCCCGCTGAAGCTTTCTTT
15 . many TRBJ2-7 TRBV5-6 CASSLLQETAYEQYF TGTGCCAGCAGCTTGTTACAAGAAACCGCCTACGAGCAGTACTTC
16 . . TRBJ2-2 TRBV12-3/TRBV12-4 CASSHPRLGNTGELFF TGTGCCAGCAGCCACCCGCGGCTAGGGAACACCGGGGAGCTGTTTTTT
14 TRBD2 . TRBJ2-1 TRBV5-1 CASRGTSGSNEQFF TGCGCCAGCAGGGGGACTAGCGGGAGTAATGAGCAGTTCTTC
16 . few TRBJ2-7 TRBV29-1 CSVELPRAVGLYEQYF TGCAGCGTTGAACTTCCTCGGGCAGTTGGGCTTTACGAGCAGTACTTC
13 . . TRBJ2-1 TRBV2 CASGTRGTYGQFF TGTGCCAGCGGAACTAGGGGGACTTATGGGCAGTTCTTC
18 TRBD2 . TRBJ2-3 TRBV3-1 CASSQTSARVYYTDTQYF TGTGCCAGCAGCCAAACTAGCGCCCGAGTATATTACACAGATACGCAGTATTTT
15 . . TRBJ2-2 TRBV12-3/TRBV12-4 CASSLGQGHTGELFF TGTGCCAGCAGTTTGGGGCAGGGTCACACCGGGGAGCTGTTTTTT
12 . many TRBJ1-2 TRBV7-8 CASSLGGPGYTF TGTGCCAGCAGCTTGGGGGGTCCTGGCTACACCTTC
15 . . TRBJ1-3 TRBV12-3/TRBV12-4 CASSSSGFYLNTIYF TGTGCCAGCAGTTCATCAGGGTTTTATTTGAACACCATATATTTT
13 . . TRBJ2-7 TRBV14 CASSQVWAYEQYF TGTGCCAGCAGCCAAGTTTGGGCGTACGAGCAGTACTTC
16 TRBD1 many TRBJ1-5 TRBV7-2 CASSLAGTGSNQPQHF TGTGCCAGCAGCTTAGCCGGGACAGGTAGCAATCAGCCCCAGCATTTT
14 TRBD2 many TRBJ2-3 TRBV29-1 CSVDPLAGTDTQYF TGCAGCGTTGATCCCCTAGCGGGCACAGATACGCAGTATTTT
12 . many TRBJ2-5 TRBV12-3/TRBV12-4 CASSSGRETQYF TGTGCCAGCAGCTCAGGGCGGGAGACCCAGTACTTC
12 . few TRBJ2-7 TRBV12-3/TRBV12-4 CASGFSGSEQYF TGTGCCAGCGGATTCTCAGGGTCCGAGCAGTACTTC
15 . few TRBJ2-7 TRBV5-5 CASSRITGIPYEQYF TGTGCCAGCAGCCGAATTACAGGGATTCCCTACGAGCAGTACTTC
18 TRBD2 many TRBJ2-3 TRBV4-3 CASSHLAGGQSAVDTQYF TGCGCCAGCAGCCACCTAGCGGGAGGGCAGAGCGCTGTAGATACGCAGTATTTT
14 . many TRBJ2-3 TRBV6-1 CASGRLGRTDTQYF TGTGCCAGCGGTCGTCTAGGGCGAACAGATACGCAGTATTTT
14 TRBD1 many TRBJ2-7 TRBV5-5 CASTGQLFIYEQYF TGTGCCAGCACGGGACAGCTGTTTATCTACGAGCAGTACTTC
13 . many TRBJ2-5 TRBV11-2 CASSLALTETQYF TGTGCCAGCAGCTTGGCCTTAACGGAGACCCAGTACTTC
14 . many TRBJ2-1 TRBV11-2 CASLNWRGTDEQFF TGTGCCAGCTTGAACTGGCGGGGAACCGATGAGCAGTTCTTC
17 TRBD2 few TRBJ2-3 TRBV7-2 CASSLVTSGRGADTQYF TGTGCCAGCAGCTTAGTGACTAGCGGCCGAGGGGCAGATACGCAGTATTTT
15 TRBD2 many TRBJ2-1 TRBV12-3/TRBV12-4 CASSPGGLAGTEQFF TGTGCCAGCAGTCCTGGGGGACTAGCGGGAACTGAGCAGTTCTTC
13 . . TRBJ1-1 TRBV6-6 CASTPLESTEAFF TGTGCCAGCACCCCCCTAGAGAGCACTGAAGCTTTCTTT
13 . many TRBJ2-7 TRBV4-3 CASSQVRGHEQYF TGCGCCAGCAGCCAAGTACGTGGGCACGAGCAGTACTTC
17 TRBD2 . TRBJ2-5 TRBV7-2 CASSLVRLAGLGETQYF TGTGCCAGCAGCTTAGTCCGGCTAGCGGGATTAGGGGAGACCCAGTACTTC
13 . many TRBJ2-1 TRBV7-2 CASSLVGGDEQFF TGTGCCAGCAGCTTAGTGGGGGGCGATGAGCAGTTCTTC
15 TRBD2 few TRBJ2-7 TRBV10-3 CAISVRPGEGHEQYF TGTGCCATCAGTGTCAGACCGGGGGAGGGGCACGAGCAGTACTTC
13 . . TRBJ2-5 TRBV29-1 CSVDFSGAETQYF TGCAGCGTTGACTTTTCGGGGGCCGAGACCCAGTACTTC
14 . . TRBJ2-5 TRBV7-2 CASSLGGGPETQYF TGTGCCAGCAGCCTAGGGGGGGGCCCGGAGACCCAGTACTTC
15 . few TRBJ1-3 TRBV4-1 CASSQAAVSGNTIYF TGCGCCAGCAGCCAAGCGGCCGTCTCTGGAAACACCATATATTTT
16 . . TRBJ2-5 TRBV11-2 CASSLESSLHQETQYF TGTGCCAGCAGCTTAGAAAGTTCACTTCACCAAGAGACCCAGTACTTC
16 . . TRBJ2-1 TRBV28 CASSSYRLGKAREQFF TGTGCCAGCAGTTCATATCGGCTCGGGAAGGCCCGTGAGCAGTTCTTC
15 . many TRBJ1-1 TRBV12-3/TRBV12-4 CASRRDHNRADEAFF TGTGCCAGCAGACGTGACCATAACCGAGCCGATGAGGCTTTCTTT
17 TRBD1 few TRBJ2-7 TRBV29-1 CSVEGEGQGMARNEQYF TGCAGCGTTGAAGGGGAGGGACAGGGGATGGCGAGGAACGAGCAGTACTTC
16 TRBD2 . TRBJ2-1 TRBV10-3 CAIRRTSGEPYNEQFF TGTGCCATCAGGCGGACTAGCGGGGAACCCTACAATGAGCAGTTCTTC
16 . . TRBJ2-7 TRBV15 CATSRERTVGSREQYF TGTGCCACCAGCAGAGAGAGGACGGTCGGGTCGAGAGAGCAGTACTTC
15 TRBD2 . TRBJ2-1 TRBV28 CASSSSGLIINEQFF TGTGCCAGCAGTTCTAGCGGCTTGATAATCAATGAGCAGTTCTTC
14 TRBD2 many TRBJ2-3 TRBV20-1 CSARRREGLNTQYF TGCAGTGCTAGACGGCGGGAGGGTCTAAATACGCAGTATTTT
16 . . TRBJ2-7 TRBV3-1 CASRYVPGHNSYEQYF TGTGCCAGCAGATACGTACCGGGACACAACTCCTACGAGCAGTACTTC
15 . . TRBJ2-6 TRBV12-3/TRBV12-4 CASSLGAGGANVLTF TGTGCCAGCAGTTTGGGAGCGGGCGGGGCCAACGTCCTGACTTTC
16 . . TRBJ2-2 TRBV3-1 CASSQDWRGRVGELFF TGTGCCAGCAGCCAAGATTGGAGGGGGCGCGTCGGGGAGCTGTTTTTT
14 TRBD1 many TRBJ1-5 TRBV12-3/TRBV12-4 CASSGQDRNQPQHF TGTGCCAGCAGCGGACAGGACCGCAATCAGCCCCAGCATTTT
16 . many TRBJ2-3 TRBV7-2 CASSLDGRRGTDTQYF TGTGCCAGCAGCTTAGATGGGCGAAGGGGAACAGATACGCAGTATTTT